This entry is about one T cell receptor (beta chain). What it recognizes is unknown. Germline V gene data show CDR1 as SGHDT and CDR2 as YYEEEE. This CDR3 comprises 15 residues. V lost 3 bases and J lost 4, with 15 bases in between. The data originate from a study of T-cell memory formation after mild COVID-19. The study's findings and limits: Some clones that responded turned up in pre-infection memory, which suggests that cross-reactive memory joined in.

Libraries for TCRalpha and TCRbeta carried sample barcodes and unique molecular identifiers via 5'RACE. TCRdb redid the calling of the 5' RACE reads with MiXCR, one entry per CDR3 protein. Of about 340,000 distinct CDR3 sequences in the sample, roughly 15% were seen once. Input material: PBMCs or a T cell subset sorted from them (not recorded which). V usage is TRBV5-6 and J usage is TRBJ2-3; possibly TRBD2 for D (6 bases). The source is a man between 18 and 29 years old who had mild COVID-19 (a few samples of this study predate the infection). Cell type and time point are not known. CDR3 amino acids: CASSSVGGRSDTQYF. The CDR3 DNA is TGTGCCAGCAGCTCGGTGGGGGGAAGATCAGATACGCAGTATTTT. Full variable domain (outside the CDR3, taken from reference TRBV5-6 and TRBJ2-3): DAGVTQSPTHLIKTRGQQVTLRCSPKSGHDTVSWYQQALGQGPQFIFQYYEEEERQRGNFPDRFSGHQFPNYSSELNVNALLLGDSALYLCASSSVGGRSDTQYFGPGTRLTVL.